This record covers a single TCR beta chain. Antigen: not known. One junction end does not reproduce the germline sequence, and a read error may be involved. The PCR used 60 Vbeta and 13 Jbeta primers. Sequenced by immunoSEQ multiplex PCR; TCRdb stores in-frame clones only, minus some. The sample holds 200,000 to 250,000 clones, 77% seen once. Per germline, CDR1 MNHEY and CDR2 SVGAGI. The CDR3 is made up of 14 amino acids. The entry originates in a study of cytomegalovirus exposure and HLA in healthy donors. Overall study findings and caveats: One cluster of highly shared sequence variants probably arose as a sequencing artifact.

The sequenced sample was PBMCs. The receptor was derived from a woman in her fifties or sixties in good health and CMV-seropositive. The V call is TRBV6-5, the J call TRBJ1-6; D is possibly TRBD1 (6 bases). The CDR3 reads CAGSRQDPNSPLHF. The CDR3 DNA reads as TGTGCCGGCAGTCGACAGGATCCGAATTCACCCCTCCACTTT.